Each of the 2 T cell receptor beta chains below was sequenced from the same sample in a study of human T cells and chemical hapten exposure. TCRdb redid the calling of the RACE reads with MiXCR, one entry per CDR3 protein. The sample contains under 100,000 distinct CDR3 sequences, 10% of which appear only once. Time point indicated: patch test 2, 6 weeks after DPC sensitization. The treatment was: therapeutic diphenylcyclopropenone sensitization with weekly scalp DPC. Sample: whole blood, taken in connection with sensitization to the hapten diphenylcyclopropenone (DPC). Every receptor here comes from a woman in her 30s with alopecia areata. Some clones in this sample may be carry-over from other donors' samples.

This clonotype came up many times. The genes are TRBV6-6 and TRBJ1-5; the match to TRBD1 covers 9 bases. The germline V gene encodes CDR1 MNHNY and CDR2 SVGAGI (reference sequence). The junction had 5 bases not matched to a gene; V was cut back by 5 bases and J by 3 bases. The CDR3 runs to 15 residues. For the CDR3, the DNA is TGTGCCAGCAGTGGACAGGGGACGGACAATCAGCCCCAGCATTTT. Protein: CASSGQGTDNQPQHF.

Many counts were recorded for this clonotype. This chain uses TRBV6-2 or TRBV6-3 with TRBJ2-5; no clear D gene. Germline V gives CDR1 MNHEY, CDR2 SVGEGT. The CDR3 runs 15 residues. Trimming cost V 2 bases and J 2 bases, with 12 bases left between them. The DNA for the CDR3 is TGTGCCAGCAGTTACGTTCCAGGCCGACAAGAGACCCAGTACTTC. This gives the protein CASSYVPGRQETQYF.